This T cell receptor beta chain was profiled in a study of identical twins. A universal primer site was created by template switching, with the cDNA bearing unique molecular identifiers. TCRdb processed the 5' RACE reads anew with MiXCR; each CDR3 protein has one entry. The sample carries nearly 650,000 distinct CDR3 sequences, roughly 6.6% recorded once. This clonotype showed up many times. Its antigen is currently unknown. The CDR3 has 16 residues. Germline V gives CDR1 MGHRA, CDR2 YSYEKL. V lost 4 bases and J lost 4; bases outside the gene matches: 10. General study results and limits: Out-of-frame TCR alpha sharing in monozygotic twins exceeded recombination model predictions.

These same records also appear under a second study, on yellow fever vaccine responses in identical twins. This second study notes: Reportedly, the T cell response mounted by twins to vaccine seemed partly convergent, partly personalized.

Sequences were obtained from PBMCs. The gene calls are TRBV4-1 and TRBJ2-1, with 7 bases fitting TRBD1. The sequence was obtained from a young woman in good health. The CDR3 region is CASSPNPGGRYNEQFF. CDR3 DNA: TGCGCCAGCAGCCCTAACCCAGGGGGAAGATACAATGAGCAGTTCTTC.